This is a list of T cell receptor beta chains from one sample in a study of blood T cells in healthy people across ages. TCRdb reprocessed the 5' RACE reads with MiXCR, giving one entry per CDR3 protein. The sample carries about 970,000 distinct CDR3 sequences, approximately 50% recorded once. Sequenced sample: blood. Source of these receptors: a woman in her sixties or seventies in good health. Both conserved end residues are part of each CDR3. The order of the fields is CDR3 DNA, CDR3 protein, J gene, clone size, V gene, D gene. The D gene is left open where the match is weak. Clone size is shown for a subset of rows, as once, few, many or a class of expanded clone.

CDR3nt: TGCAGTGCCCGAGGTCGGGAGGGCCTTTGGAATGAGCAGTTCTTC; CDR3aa: CSARGREGLWNEQFF; j_gene: TRBJ2-1; abundance: -; v_gene: TRBV20-1; d_gene: TRBD2
CDR3nt: TGCAGTGCTAGAGAGCTGGGCGGACAAGAGACCCAGTACTTC; CDR3aa: CSARELGGQETQYF; j_gene: TRBJ2-5; abundance: many; v_gene: TRBV20-1; d_gene: -
CDR3nt: TGTGCCATCAGTGAGTCGGCAGGGCAAGACTACACCTTC; CDR3aa: CAISESAGQDYTF; j_gene: TRBJ1-2; abundance: -; v_gene: TRBV10-3; d_gene: -
CDR3nt: TGTGCCACCAGTGATTTGGGAGCGGGGTACAATGAGCAGTTCTTC; CDR3aa: CATSDLGAGYNEQFF; j_gene: TRBJ2-1; abundance: few; v_gene: TRBV24-1; d_gene: TRBD2
CDR3nt: TGCAGTGCCGGGGGGGACGGCGCCTACGAGCAGTACTTC; CDR3aa: CSAGGDGAYEQYF; j_gene: TRBJ2-7; abundance: few; v_gene: TRBV20-1; d_gene: TRBD2
CDR3nt: TGTGCCAGCAGTGCAAGGGACAGGGGGATCGGCGAGCAGTACTTC; CDR3aa: CASSARDRGIGEQYF; j_gene: TRBJ2-7; abundance: -; v_gene: TRBV2; d_gene: TRBD1
CDR3nt: TGTGCCAGCAGCCGCGTTAGGGGGCGGAACGAGCAGTACTTC; CDR3aa: CASSRVRGRNEQYF; j_gene: TRBJ2-7; abundance: few; v_gene: TRBV13; d_gene: TRBD1
CDR3nt: TGTGCCAGCAGTTTCGTCGGGGCGGCTAGCGGGTTCAATGAGCAGTTCTTC; CDR3aa: CASSFVGAASGFNEQFF; j_gene: TRBJ2-1; abundance: -; v_gene: TRBV27; d_gene: TRBD2
CDR3nt: TGCGCCAGCAGCCAAGATCGGGACGGTGGGGGTTATGGCTACACCTTC; CDR3aa: CASSQDRDGGGYGYTF; j_gene: TRBJ1-2; abundance: -; v_gene: TRBV4-3; d_gene: -
CDR3nt: TGTGCCAGCAGTACCGGACAGGGCCGTGAGCAGTTCTTC; CDR3aa: CASSTGQGREQFF; j_gene: TRBJ2-1; abundance: -; v_gene: TRBV27; d_gene: TRBD1
CDR3nt: TGTGCCAGCAGCGAAAGTCTGCGGGAGGGTCCGCAGTATTTT; CDR3aa: CASSESLREGPQYF; j_gene: TRBJ2-3; abundance: -; v_gene: TRBV9; d_gene: TRBD2
CDR3nt: TGTGCCAGCAGCCCACTAGCGGGCTCCACCTACGAGCAGTACTTC; CDR3aa: CASSPLAGSTYEQYF; j_gene: TRBJ2-7; abundance: few; v_gene: TRBV12-3/TRBV12-4; d_gene: TRBD2
CDR3nt: TGTGCCAGCAGCTTCCCGGAACAGACGCAGTATTTT; CDR3aa: CASSFPEQTQYF; j_gene: TRBJ2-3; abundance: few; v_gene: TRBV7-2; d_gene: -
CDR3nt: TGCGCCAGCAGCTTTATGTTCGAGGCTTCACAATCTGGGGCCAACGTCCTGACTTTC; CDR3aa: CASSFMFEASQSGANVLTF; j_gene: TRBJ2-6; abundance: -; v_gene: TRBV5-1; d_gene: -
CDR3nt: TGTGCCAGCAGCTTACAAGCTAGCGGATCTAATGAGCAGTTCTTC; CDR3aa: CASSLQASGSNEQFF; j_gene: TRBJ2-1; abundance: -; v_gene: TRBV7-9; d_gene: TRBD2
CDR3nt: TGTGCCAGCAGTACCGGGACAGAGGAAAAACTGTTTTTT; CDR3aa: CASSTGTEEKLFF; j_gene: TRBJ1-4; abundance: few; v_gene: TRBV12-3/TRBV12-4; d_gene: TRBD1
CDR3nt: TGTGCCAGCAGCTTATACGTTAGCGGGGGATCCGGGGAGCTGTTTTTT; CDR3aa: CASSLYVSGGSGELFF; j_gene: TRBJ2-2; abundance: few; v_gene: TRBV7-3; d_gene: TRBD2
CDR3nt: TGTGCCAGCTCACCAACAGGGGACACTGAGCAGTTCTTC; CDR3aa: CASSPTGDTEQFF; j_gene: TRBJ2-1; abundance: -; v_gene: TRBV18; d_gene: TRBD1
CDR3nt: TGTGCCAGCAGTTACTCAACCGGGACAGGGCAAGAGACCCAGTACTTC; CDR3aa: CASSYSTGTGQETQYF; j_gene: TRBJ2-5; abundance: few; v_gene: TRBV6-5; d_gene: TRBD1
CDR3nt: TGTGCCAGCAGCTTAGGAACAGGGGATAGCGAGCAGTACTTC; CDR3aa: CASSLGTGDSEQYF; j_gene: TRBJ2-7; abundance: -; v_gene: TRBV11-2; d_gene: TRBD1
CDR3nt: TGTGCCAGCAGCCAACCCCGGACTAGCGGGAGAGTCGAGCAGTACTTC; CDR3aa: CASSQPRTSGRVEQYF; j_gene: TRBJ2-7; abundance: -; v_gene: TRBV7-2; d_gene: TRBD2
CDR3nt: TGTGCCAGCAGTCACCTCGGCGGGGCGGACAGGCGGACCTCCCAGTACTTC; CDR3aa: CASSHLGGADRRTSQYF; j_gene: TRBJ2-5; abundance: -; v_gene: TRBV28; d_gene: -
CDR3nt: TGTGCCAGCAGCCGAGCCGGGACTAGCGTAGACAATGAGCAGTTCTTC; CDR3aa: CASSRAGTSVDNEQFF; j_gene: TRBJ2-1; abundance: few; v_gene: TRBV4-2; d_gene: TRBD2
CDR3nt: TGTGCCAGCAGCCTACTATGGGACCAAAGTTACAATGAGCAGTTCTTC; CDR3aa: CASSLLWDQSYNEQFF; j_gene: TRBJ2-1; abundance: -; v_gene: TRBV7-9; d_gene: -
CDR3nt: TGTGCCAGCAGCTTAATCCTAGCGGGCGCGGGTGGAGATACGCAGTATTTT; CDR3aa: CASSLILAGAGGDTQYF; j_gene: TRBJ2-3; abundance: -; v_gene: TRBV7-3; d_gene: TRBD2
CDR3nt: TGCAGTGCTAATTGGGACGTAGCAGGGGAGACCCAGTACTTC; CDR3aa: CSANWDVAGETQYF; j_gene: TRBJ2-5; abundance: -; v_gene: TRBV20-1; d_gene: -
CDR3nt: TGCAGTGCTAGGGCGACAGGGGCAGATACGCAGTATTTT; CDR3aa: CSARATGADTQYF; j_gene: TRBJ2-3; abundance: few; v_gene: TRBV20-1; d_gene: TRBD1
CDR3nt: TGCAGTGCTACTGACGGGCGCTTAGTCACAGATACGCAGTATTTT; CDR3aa: CSATDGRLVTDTQYF; j_gene: TRBJ2-3; abundance: -; v_gene: TRBV20-1; d_gene: -
CDR3nt: TGTGCCAGCAGCTCTAAATGGGGCGGCGGGAGGACGTACAATGAGCAGTTCTTC; CDR3aa: CASSSKWGGGRTYNEQFF; j_gene: TRBJ2-1; abundance: -; v_gene: TRBV6-1; d_gene: TRBD2
CDR3nt: TGCGCCAGCAGCCACGAGGGTTGGGGCATTCAGTACTTC; CDR3aa: CASSHEGWGIQYF; j_gene: TRBJ2-4; abundance: many; v_gene: TRBV4-1; d_gene: -
CDR3nt: TGCAGTGCCCGCTCCCCGGCTAGTGACTTCATCTACAATGAGCAGTTCTTC; CDR3aa: CSARSPASDFIYNEQFF; j_gene: TRBJ2-1; abundance: few; v_gene: TRBV20-1; d_gene: -
CDR3nt: TGTGCCAGCAGTTTTGTCCAGGGACGTGGGACAGATACGCAGTATTTT; CDR3aa: CASSFVQGRGTDTQYF; j_gene: TRBJ2-3; abundance: -; v_gene: TRBV28; d_gene: -
CDR3nt: TGTGCCAGCAGCCATCCGACGGGGGAGACCCAGTACTTC; CDR3aa: CASSHPTGETQYF; j_gene: TRBJ2-5; abundance: few; v_gene: TRBV14; d_gene: -
CDR3nt: TGTGTCAGCAGCCAGGGGGTCTATGGCTACACCTTC; CDR3aa: CVSSQGVYGYTF; j_gene: TRBJ1-2; abundance: -; v_gene: TRBV4-2; d_gene: TRBD1
CDR3nt: TGTGCCAGCAGTCCGACTAATCTCTACGAGCAGTACTTC; CDR3aa: CASSPTNLYEQYF; j_gene: TRBJ2-7; abundance: -; v_gene: TRBV28; d_gene: -
CDR3nt: TGTGCCAGCAGCTTCAAGCGCTACAATGAGCAGTACTTC; CDR3aa: CASSFKRYNEQYF; j_gene: TRBJ2-7; abundance: once; v_gene: TRBV6-2/TRBV6-3; d_gene: -
CDR3nt: TGTGCCAGTAGTATACTCCCCCTTTCCTACAATGAGCAGTTCTTC; CDR3aa: CASSILPLSYNEQFF; j_gene: TRBJ2-1; abundance: -; v_gene: TRBV19; d_gene: -
CDR3nt: TGTGCCAGCAGTTCCTTCGAAGCTAACTATGGCTACACCTTC; CDR3aa: CASSSFEANYGYTF; j_gene: TRBJ1-2; abundance: few; v_gene: TRBV12-3/TRBV12-4; d_gene: -
CDR3nt: TGTGCCAGCAGAGCGGGACAGGGGGGGCAGCCCCAGCATTTT; CDR3aa: CASRAGQGGQPQHF; j_gene: TRBJ1-5; abundance: -; v_gene: TRBV28; d_gene: TRBD1
CDR3nt: TGTGCCACCAGCAGAGAACCCACTAGGTTCACTTCCTCCGAGCAGTACTTC; CDR3aa: CATSREPTRFTSSEQYF; j_gene: TRBJ2-7; abundance: -; v_gene: TRBV15; d_gene: -
CDR3nt: TGTGCCAGCAGTTTCTCTACCACAGATACGCAGTATTTT; CDR3aa: CASSFSTTDTQYF; j_gene: TRBJ2-3; abundance: -; v_gene: TRBV28; d_gene: -
CDR3nt: TGTGCCACCAGTGCACGAGGAGCAACCTACAATGAGCAGTTCTTC; CDR3aa: CATSARGATYNEQFF; j_gene: TRBJ2-1; abundance: -; v_gene: TRBV24-1; d_gene: -
CDR3nt: TGTGCCAGCCACGACAACTCCTACGAGCAGTACTTC; CDR3aa: CASHDNSYEQYF; j_gene: TRBJ2-7; abundance: few; v_gene: TRBV28; d_gene: -
CDR3nt: TGTGCCAGCAAGCTGGGAGGGGGCGAGCAGTACTTC; CDR3aa: CASKLGGGEQYF; j_gene: TRBJ2-7; abundance: -; v_gene: TRBV12-3/TRBV12-4; d_gene: -
CDR3nt: TGTGCCAGCAGTAGGGGACAGGGGGCCGCCGGATATGGCTACACCTTC; CDR3aa: CASSRGQGAAGYGYTF; j_gene: TRBJ1-2; abundance: once; v_gene: TRBV6-2/TRBV6-3; d_gene: TRBD1
CDR3nt: TGCGCCAGCAGTGAGGGGGCGCGGCGCGAGCAGTACTTC; CDR3aa: CASSEGARREQYF; j_gene: TRBJ2-7; abundance: -; v_gene: TRBV10-2; d_gene: -
CDR3nt: TGCAGTGCCCCCACGGGGGCCCTCGCGAACAATGAGCAGTTCTTC; CDR3aa: CSAPTGALANNEQFF; j_gene: TRBJ2-1; abundance: few; v_gene: TRBV20-1; d_gene: -
CDR3nt: TGCGCCCAGCAGGATGAAAAACTGTTTTTT; CDR3aa: CAQQDEKLFF; j_gene: TRBJ1-4; abundance: -; v_gene: TRBV23-1; d_gene: -
CDR3nt: TGCGCCAGCAGCCTGCATAGCGGGAGCTCCTACAATGAGCAGTTCTTC; CDR3aa: CASSLHSGSSYNEQFF; j_gene: TRBJ2-1; abundance: -; v_gene: TRBV5-1; d_gene: TRBD2
CDR3nt: TGTGCCAGCAGCCAAGAATCCAGCGGGGAAACATCCTACGAGCAGTACTTC; CDR3aa: CASSQESSGETSYEQYF; j_gene: TRBJ2-7; abundance: few; v_gene: TRBV4-2; d_gene: TRBD2
CDR3nt: TGTGCCAGCAGCTTAGTTGCGGACTCTGGGGCCAACGTCCTGACTTTC; CDR3aa: CASSLVADSGANVLTF; j_gene: TRBJ2-6; abundance: -; v_gene: TRBV7-2; d_gene: -
CDR3nt: TGCGCCAGCAGCTTGCGATCTGTGGACTATGGCTACACCTTC; CDR3aa: CASSLRSVDYGYTF; j_gene: TRBJ1-2; abundance: once; v_gene: TRBV5-1; d_gene: -